The 30 T cell receptor beta chains below come from one sample, sequenced in a study of molecular identifiers for immune sequencing clone quantification. TCRdb recomputed calls from the PCR reads with MiXCR, one row per CDR3 protein. The sample yields more than 450,000 distinct CDR3 sequences, over 20% seen once. The sequenced material came from naive CD8+ T cells from blood, with Jurkat cell RNA spiked in. The subset: FACS-sorted CD8+CD4-CCR7+CD45RA+ naive T cells. The receptors originated from a human donor in good health. Some libraries in this study had Jurkat cell RNA spiked in.

This clonotype showed up just a few times. This rearrangement joins TRBV6-5 to TRBJ2-7; TRBD1 agrees at 9 bases. The junction had 5 bases not matched to a gene; V was cut back by 0 bases and J by 2 bases. CDR3 size: 16 residues. Germline values: CDR1 MNHEY, CDR2 SVGAGI. CDR3 nucleotides: TGTGCCAGCAGTTACTCCGGGACAGGGTCGGCCTACGAGCAGTACTTC. Protein sequence: CASSYSGTGSAYEQYF.

This clonotype occurred a few times. The rearrangement uses TRBV12-3 or TRBV12-4 and TRBJ2-2; TRBD1 matches 7 bases. J gave up 6 bases and V 5 bases, and 3 bases lay outside the gene matches. This CDR3 region has 13 residues. CDR3 bases: TGTGCCAGCAGTATGACAGGGTCCGGGGAGCTGTTTTTT. Encoded protein: CASSMTGSGELFF.

This chain links TRBV7-9 with TRBJ2-2; either TRBD1 or TRBD2 may fit D (5 bases each). CDR1 is SEHNR, CDR2 FQNEAQ, per germline (reference sequence). V lost 4 bases, J lost 0 bases, and 15 bases lay in between. CDR3 size: 17 residues. The DNA of the CDR3 is TGTGCCAGCAGCTCAAGGGACGGACCCACGAACACCGGGGAGCTGTTTTTT. It is translated as CASSSRDGPTNTGELFF.

The chain couples TRBV5-4 to TRBJ2-7; D might be TRBD1 or TRBD2, each matching 6 bases. Germline-derived CDR1 and CDR2 are SGHNT and YYREEE (reference sequence). V was cut by 5 bases and J by 2 bases, with 11 bases left in between. The CDR3 is 13 amino acids. In DNA, the CDR3 is TGTGCCAGCAGTAGGGGGGATGCCTACGAGCAGTACTTC. It translates to CASSRGDAYEQYF. The full variable domain, rest sourced from reference TRBV5-4 and TRBJ2-7, is ETGVTQSPTHLIKTRGQQVTLRCSSQSGHNTVSWYQQALGQGPQFIFQYYREEENGRGNFPPRFSGLQFPNYSSELNVNALELDDSALYLCASSRGDAYEQYFGPGTRLTVT.

This clonotype was seen many times. The chain links TRBV28 to TRBJ2-3; either TRBD1 or TRBD2 may fit D (5 bases each). This CDR3 is 14 amino acids long. CDR1 and CDR2 (germline): MDHEN, SYDVKM. CDR3 in DNA: TGTGCGACAACCACGGGGACCCCCGTCGATACGCAGTATTTT. Encoded protein: CATTTGTPVDTQYF. The entire variable domain, with the rest obtained from reference TRBV28 and TRBJ2-3, is as follows: DVKVTQSSRYLVKRTGEKVFLECVQDMDHENMFWYRQDPGLGLRLIYFSYDVKMKEKGDIPEGYSVSREKKERFSLILESASTNQTSMYLCATTTGTPVDTQYFGPGTRLTVL.

This clonotype was detected once. A much larger clone sits a single nucleotide away, making a read error possible. V is TRBV4-3 and J is TRBJ1-5, with D tentatively TRBD1 (5 bases). The CDR3 is 16 amino acids. The V gene's germline CDR1 is LGHNA and CDR2 YSLEER. V lost 0 bases and J 5 bases, leaving 14 bases between the germline ends. The CDR3 is CASSQDRGNGHQPQHF. CDR3 DNA sequence: TGCGCCAGCAGCCAAGATAGGGGAAATGGGCATCAGCCCCAGCATTTT.

This clonotype occurred many times. The chain employs TRBV7-9 and TRBJ2-7; D possibly corresponds to TRBD2 (6 bases). This CDR3 has 16 residues. The V end was cut by 1 base, the J end by 2 bases, with 15 bases between. Per germline, CDR1 SEHNR and CDR2 FQNEAQ (reference sequence). The CDR3 DNA sequence: TGTGCCAGCAGCTTAGACGTAGCGGTGCTGACCTACGAGCAGTACTTC. Amino acids: CASSLDVAVLTYEQYF.

The table lists this clonotype with a few counts. At one boundary the junction diverges from the germline segment, which might be a read error. The chain uses TRBV5-3 and TRBJ2-4; 11 bases fit TRBD1. TRBV5-3 is given ORF status, its function remaining uncertain. The length of the CDR3 is 15 residues. CDR3 region: CASSFGQGARNIQYF. DNA of the CDR3: TGTGCCAGCAGCTTTGGACAGGGGGCGAGGAACATTCAGTACTTC.

The rearrangement uses TRBV6-5 and TRBJ2-1; tentatively, D is TRBD1 (6 bases). Germline-derived CDR1 and CDR2 are MNHEY and SVGAGI. The CDR3 is 15 residues long. V gave up 1 base and J gave up 9 bases, with 16 bases separating them. Here the CDR3 DNA reads TGTGCCAGCAGTTACTGGAGGTCAGGGGAAGGTGAGCAGTTCTTC. This gives the protein CASSYWRSGEGEQFF.

This clonotype was seen a handful of times. A read error may account for a junction end that differs from germline. The CDR3 DNA reads TGTGCCAGCAGCCTAGGGGTTTCACCCTATGGCTACACCTTC. Residues: CASSLGVSPYGYTF. The J gene is TRBJ1-2, the V gene TRBV13, with a tentative D call TRBD1 (5 bases). Germline lookup yields CDR1 PRHDT and CDR2 FYEKMQ (reference sequence). This CDR3 contains 14 residues.

This clonotype occurred many times. The chain combines TRBV30 with TRBJ2-5; tentatively, D is TRBD1 (6 bases). This CDR3 is 13 amino acids long. V lost 2 bases, J lost 3 bases, and 10 bases lay in between. CDR1 GTSNPN and CDR2 SVGIG come from the germline V gene (reference sequence). This chain's CDR3 is CAWSFGQKETQYF. The CDR3, as DNA: TGTGCCTGGAGTTTTGGACAGAAAGAGACCCAGTACTTC.

This clonotype has at least ten counts. This chain connects TRBV7-9 to TRBJ2-3; TRBD1 agrees at 11 bases. V trimming: 4 bases; J trimming: 5 bases; junction bases outside the gene matches: 14. The CDR3 totals 18 residues. From germline, CDR1 is SEHNR and CDR2 FQNEAQ (reference sequence). The CDR3 protein is CASSSTKLGQGAEDTQYF. The CDR3 DNA sequence: TGTGCCAGCAGCTCAACAAAACTCGGACAGGGGGCGGAAGATACGCAGTATTTT. Full variable domain (missing parts from reference TRBV7-9 and TRBJ2-3): DTGVSQNPRHKITKRGQNVTFRCDPISEHNRLYWYRQTLGQGPEFLTYFQNEAQLEKSRLLSDRFSAERPKGSFSTLEIQRTEQGDSAMYLCASSSTKLGQGAEDTQYFGPGTRLTVL.

This chain connects TRBV27 to TRBJ2-7; 11 bases are a match to TRBD2. Germline V CDR1 and CDR2: MNHEY, SMNVEV (reference sequence). V gave up 5 bases and J gave up 3 bases; unmatched junction bases: 3. The CDR3 consists of 14 residues. The CDR3 reads CASSTSGSIYEQYF. CDR3 nucleotide sequence: TGTGCCAGCAGTACTAGCGGGAGTATCTACGAGCAGTACTTC.

Of note for this clonotype: It may be a read error: a sequence one base away is much more abundant. CDR3 sequence (DNA): TGTGCCAGTACCCAACGGGTCAGGAGCAATCAGCCCCAGCATTTT. Translating it yields CASTQRVRSNQPQHF. The chain recombines TRBV19 with TRBJ1-5; the D is unclear. Trimming cost V 7 bases and J 1 base, with 14 bases left between them. The length of the CDR3 is 15 residues. CDR1 LNHDA and CDR2 SQIVND come from the germline V gene (reference sequence).

This clonotype was found many times. The gene calls are TRBV7-9 and TRBJ2-5, with 8 bases that match TRBD2. J gave up 6 bases and V 5 bases, and 14 bases lay outside the gene matches. The CDR3 totals 16 residues. Germline CDR1 reads SEHNR; CDR2 reads FQNEAQ (reference sequence). The DNA for the CDR3 is TGTGCCAGCAGCCCCGCCACTAGCGGCTACGGGCAGACCCAGTACTTC. Its translation is CASSPATSGYGQTQYF. Full variable domain (remainder filled in from reference TRBV7-9 and TRBJ2-5): DTGVSQNPRHKITKRGQNVTFRCDPISEHNRLYWYRQTLGQGPEFLTYFQNEAQLEKSRLLSDRFSAERPKGSFSTLEIQRTEQGDSAMYLCASSPATSGYGQTQYFGPGTRLLVL.

This clonotype was detected ten times or more. The chain combines TRBV27 with TRBJ1-4; no definite D call. The CDR3 consists of 16 residues. The V and J ends lost 4 bases and 0 bases respectively, with 12 bases between them. Germline CDR1 reads MNHEY; CDR2 reads SMNVEV (reference sequence). This CDR3 is CASSWRTEATNEKLFF. The CDR3 coding sequence is TGTGCCAGCAGTTGGCGGACGGAAGCAACTAATGAAAAACTGTTTTTT.

As for this clonotype: A read error may account for a junction end that differs from germline. The gene calls are TRBV20-1 and TRBJ2-2, with 11 positions matching TRBD1. Germline V gives CDR1 DFQATT, CDR2 SNEGSKA (reference sequence). The CDR3 length is 18 residues. CDR3 DNA sequence: TGCAGTGCTAGAATCGGGACAGGGGGTCGTCTGAACGCCGGGGAGCTGTTTTTT. Translating gives CSARIGTGGRLNAGELFF.

Details on this clonotype: A read error may explain this, as a much larger clone is one base away. The chain carries TRBV27 and TRBJ2-3, with D perhaps given as TRBD1 or TRBD2 (5 bases each). The CDR3 spans 15 residues. Germline CDR1 MNHEY, CDR2 SMNVEV (reference sequence). The CDR3 region has the DNA TGTGCCAGCAGTTTAGGGGCTAGCAACACAGATACGCGGTATTTT. It specifies CASSLGASNTDTRYF.

This clonotype was observed a few times. V is TRBV19 and J is TRBJ1-2, with TRBD1 as a possible D gene (5 bases). Trimming removed 7 bases from V and 4 bases from J, with 10 bases in between. This CDR3 contains 12 residues. The germline V gene has CDR1 LNHDA and CDR2 SQIVND (reference sequence). DNA of the CDR3: TGTGCCAGTATCCAGGGTTTCTATGGCTACACCTTC. Translating it yields CASIQGFYGYTF.

This clonotype was recorded a few times. This clone may be a read error of a much larger clone one base away. The chain employs TRBV7-9 and TRBJ1-1; D remains ambiguous. The CDR3 is 11 amino acids. The V end lost 7 bases, the J end lost 4 bases, and 7 bases lay between the germline ends. Per the germline V gene, CDR1 is SEHNR and CDR2 is FQNEAQ (reference sequence). CDR3 loop: CASKVSTEAFF. CDR3 nucleotides: TGTGCCAGCAAGGTTTCCACTGAAGCTTTCTTT.

This clonotype was observed at least ten times. The chain has TRBV12-3 or TRBV12-4 and TRBJ2-3; 8 positions match TRBD2. The length of the CDR3 is 21 residues. V gave up 3 bases and J gave up 2 bases; unmatched junction bases: 22. The CDR3 DNA follows: TGTGCCAGCAGTTTGGAGGGACTAGGCGACGGAACCACCCTTTACACAGATACGCAGTATTTT. Its protein is CASSLEGLGDGTTLYTDTQYF.

The rearrangement uses TRBV27 and TRBJ1-6; D gene unclear. V was shortened by 5 bases and J by 8 bases, with 25 bases between the two germline ends. Per the germline V gene, CDR1 is MNHEY and CDR2 is SMNVEV (reference sequence). There are 18 residues in the CDR3. The CDR3 sequence is CASSPRLDGGGSDSPLHF. The CDR3, as DNA: TGTGCCAGCAGTCCGCGCTTGGACGGAGGTGGATCCGATTCACCCCTCCACTTT.

This clonotype turned up a few times. The chain has TRBV27 and TRBJ2-5; tentative D call: TRBD1 (6 bases). Germline CDR1 MNHEY, CDR2 SMNVEV (reference sequence). The V and J ends lost 5 bases and 5 bases respectively, with 12 bases between them. The CDR3 runs to 13 residues. Written as DNA, the CDR3 is TGTGCCAGCAGTCCGTGGGGGCGGGAGACCCAGTACTTC. Translated, it gives CASSPWGRETQYF.

The chain recombines TRBV3-1 with TRBJ2-2; D may match TRBD1 or TRBD2 (5 bases each). CDR1 and CDR2 from the germline V gene are LGHDT and YNNKEL (reference sequence). The ends were cut back, 8 bases at V and 1 base at J, with 8 bases in the middle. This CDR3 comprises 13 residues. CDR3 loop: CASRDVNTGELFF. DNA of the CDR3: TGTGCCAGCCGGGACGTGAACACCGGGGAGCTGTTTTTT.

This clonotype appeared a few times. The chain couples TRBV19 to TRBJ2-7; no definite D call. The CDR3 extends over 15 amino acids. V lost 6 bases and J 0 bases, leaving 15 bases between the germline ends. Germline lookup yields CDR1 LNHDA and CDR2 SQIVND (reference sequence). In DNA form, the CDR3 reads TGTGCCAGTAGCTACTACTGGGGAAACTCCTACGAGCAGTACTTC. The encoded protein is CASSYYWGNSYEQYF. The variable domain in full, completed from reference TRBV19 and TRBJ2-7, reads DGGITQSPKYLFRKEGQNVTLSCEQNLNHDAMYWYRQDPGQGLRLIYYSQIVNDFQKGDIAEGYSVSREKKESFPLTVTSAQKNPTAFYLCASSYYWGNSYEQYFGPGTRLTVT.

Turning to this clonotype: At one end, the junction sequence differs from germline, possibly due to a read error. V is TRBV13 and J is TRBJ2-1; 8 nucleotides align to TRBD2. The CDR3 runs to 17 residues. Germline assignment: CDR1 PRHDT and CDR2 FYEKMQ (reference sequence). In DNA form, the CDR3 reads TGTGCCAGCAGCCTAGGGGCTAGCGGGTTCAACTACAATGAGCAGTTCTTC. It codes for CASSLGASGFNYNEQFF. Based on the CDR3 plus reference TRBV13 and TRBJ2-1, the full variable domain is AAGVIQSPRHLIKEKRETATLKCYPIPRHDTVYWYQQGPGQDPQFLISFYEKMQSDKGSIPDRFSAQQFSDYHSELNMSSLELGDSALYFCASSLGASGFNYNEQFFGPGTRLTVL.

This clonotype has just a few counts. V usage is TRBV12-3 or TRBV12-4 and J usage is TRBJ2-5, with 8 positions matching TRBD1. The V and J ends lost 2 bases and 5 bases, in that order; junction bases with no gene match: 7. The CDR3 covers 15 residues. CDR3 residues: CASSLIGQGQETQYF. In DNA form, the CDR3 reads TGTGCCAGCAGTTTAATCGGACAGGGTCAGGAGACCCAGTACTTC.

This clonotype was observed at least ten times. The chain has TRBV4-1 and TRBJ1-1; D call uncertain. Between the trimmed V and J ends, which lost 0 bases and 7 bases, there was a span of 3 bases. This CDR3 region has 11 residues. The germline gives CDR1 MGHRA, CDR2 YSYEKL. The DNA of the CDR3 is TGCGCCAGCAGCCAAGAGAATGAAGCTTTCTTT. Translating it yields CASSQENEAFF.

The table lists this clonotype with many counts. The chain uses TRBV7-9 and TRBJ1-4, with D hard to call. CDR3 size: 14 residues. The V end lost 2 bases, the J end lost 3 bases, and 7 bases lay between the germline ends. CDR1 and CDR2 (germline): SEHNR, FQNEAQ (reference sequence). The CDR3 loop reads CASSLPWANEKLFF. The CDR3 DNA reads TGTGCCAGCAGCTTACCGTGGGCTAATGAAAAACTGTTTTTT.

This clonotype was detected only a few times. The V gene is TRBV19, the J gene TRBJ1-1; D is undetermined. The CDR3 consists of 12 residues. Germline lookup yields CDR1 LNHDA and CDR2 SQIVND (reference sequence). V was shortened by 3 bases and J by 7 bases, with 9 bases between the two germline ends. The CDR3 DNA sequence: TGTGCCAGTAGTATCGACCAGCTTGAAGCTTTCTTT. Its translation is CASSIDQLEAFF.